This T cell receptor beta chain stems from a study of OX40 agonist ivuxolimab in advanced cancers. At the level of the study: Patients were given ivuxolimab, an antibody that agonizes OX40 (CD134). Dose-escalation cases comprised hepatocellular carcinoma, melanoma, renal cell or head and neck cancer. Study-level findings and limits: People who partly responded at 0.1-3.0 mg/kg had some of the least clonal expansion seen.

Produced via immunoSEQ multiplex PCR; TCRdb's table is partial and in-frame only. Among 85,000 to 100,000 clones, 80% to 90% were seen once, and the ten largest hold approximately 4.8%. The table lists this clone with a count of one. Its antigen is currently unknown. Germline V gene sequence: CDR1 LNHDA, CDR2 SQIVND (reference sequence). The CDR3 is 16 amino acids. The ends were cut back, 7 bases at V and 0 bases at J, with 19 bases in the middle. The source is an adult with an advanced solid tumor such as melanoma, head and neck, liver or kidney cancer. This sample comprised CD4+ or CD8+ T cells sorted from blood, obtained in a trial of the OX40 agonist ivuxolimab. This chain joins TRBV19 and TRBJ2-7, with TRBD2 as a possible D gene (6 bases). CDR3 residues: CASKLVAGRNSYEQYF. CDR3 bases: TGTGCCAGTAAACTGGTCGCGGGACGGAACTCCTACGAGCAGTACTTC.